This TCR beta chain came from a study of cytomegalovirus exposure and HLA in healthy donors. Only one count was recorded for this clone. The CDR3 is 14 amino acids. V lost 2 bases and J lost 7, with 12 bases in between. Germline V gene data show CDR1 as MDHEN and CDR2 as SYDVKM. The primer mix had 60 Vbeta and 13 Jbeta primers. Sequencing used immunoSEQ multiplex PCR; TCRdb keeps in-frame clones, though not all of them. The sample yields more than 75,000 clones, roughly 85% seen once. The receptor comes from a man in his thirties or forties in good health and CMV-seronegative. The rearrangement uses TRBV28 and TRBJ2-4; D uncertain. Input material: PBMCs. The CDR3 loop reads CASSLAAGNNIQYF. The CDR3 nucleotides are TGTGCCAGCAGTTTAGCCGCTGGCAATAACATTCAGTACTTC.